These 23 T cell receptor beta chains share one sample of origin, sequenced in a study of response to subunit inactivated influenza vaccine. TCRdb reprocessed the RT-PCR reads via MiXCR and lists one record per CDR3 protein. The sample carries more than 450,000 distinct CDR3 sequences, approximately 7.6% recorded once. The specimen comprised PBMCs from blood, sampled less than 25 months after vaccination. The receptor set was obtained from a man between 50 and 75 years old who received an inactivated influenza vaccine.

This clonotype has just a few counts. The chain joins TRBV20-1 to TRBJ2-7; 7 bases align to TRBD2. Germline CDR1 and CDR2: DFQATT and SNEGSKA (reference sequence). CDR3 length: 14 amino acids. With V trimmed by 7 bases and J by 7 bases, 16 bases remained unmatched. CDR3 DNA: TGCAGTGTTGCCCAGCGGGACGGGGTTAAAGAGCAGTACTTC. Its translation: CSVAQRDGVKEQYF.

This clonotype was seen at least ten times. The chain combines TRBV10-3 with TRBJ1-1; D call uncertain. The V end lost 2 bases, the J end lost 3 bases, and 4 bases lay between the germline ends. The V gene's germline CDR1 is ENHRY and CDR2 SYGVKD. The CDR3 is 12 amino acids. The CDR3, as DNA: TGTGCCATCAGTGAGGGGGACACTGAAGCTTTCTTT. Its protein is CAISEGDTEAFF.

This clonotype was seen more than once but under ten times. This chain links TRBV10-3 with TRBJ1-1; 10 bases are shared with TRBD1. The CDR3 contains 15 residues. CDR1 and CDR2 (germline): ENHRY, SYGVKD. J lost 8 bases, V lost 4 bases, and 10 bases had no gene match. The CDR3 DNA is TGTGCCATCAGTGTCCGGGGACAGGGGCGCTCCGAAGCTTTCTTT. Protein product: CAISVRGQGRSEAFF.

This clonotype turned up a few times. This chain joins TRBV16 and TRBJ2-7, with TRBD1 matching 7 bases. CDR1 KGHSY and CDR2 FQNENV come from the germline V gene. The CDR3 spans 14 residues. With 4 bases clipped from V and 3 bases from J, the junction kept 6 bases outside the gene matches. DNA for the CDR3: TGTGCCAGCAGCCGCCAGACAGGGTTCTACGAGCAGTACTTC. Translation: CASSRQTGFYEQYF. The variable domain in full, with the rest retrieved from reference TRBV16 and TRBJ2-7, is GEEVAQTPKHLVRGEGQKAKLYCAPIKGHSYVFWYQQVLKNEFKFLISFQNENVFDETGMPKERFSAKCLPNSPCSLEIQATKLEDSAVYFCASSRQTGFYEQYFGPGTRLTVT.

This clonotype was recorded many times. This chain joins TRBV11-2 and TRBJ2-2; no clear D. V lost 0 bases to trimming and J lost 3 bases, with 5 bases between them. Germline CDR1 SGHAT, CDR2 FQNNGV. The CDR3 consists of 14 residues. The CDR3 loop reads CASSLEHYTGELFF. The CDR3 DNA reads TGTGCCAGCAGCTTAGAACATTACACCGGGGAGCTGTTTTTT.

This clonotype was found many times. V usage is TRBV14 and J usage is TRBJ2-5, with D hard to call. Germline V lookup: CDR1 SGHDN, CDR2 FVKESK. The ends were cut back, 1 base at V and 5 bases at J, with 11 bases in the middle. CDR3 length: 14 residues. The CDR3 protein is CASSQGARSETQYF. The DNA for the CDR3 is TGTGCCAGCAGCCAAGGGGCCCGTAGTGAGACCCAGTACTTC.

This clonotype was seen a handful of times. DNA of the CDR3: TGTGCCAGCAGTTGGACTAGCGGGGCTACCTACAATGAGCAGTTCTTC. Protein sequence: CASSWTSGATYNEQFF. The chain joins TRBV12-3 or TRBV12-4 to TRBJ2-1, with 12 bases matching TRBD2. The CDR3 sequence is 16 residues long. Losses at the gene ends were 4 bases for V and 2 bases for J; bases not matched to a gene: 3.

In this sample, this clonotype turned up a few times. The J gene is TRBJ2-6, the V gene TRBV6-1; no reliable D call. The CDR3 runs to 17 residues. Germline assignment: CDR1 MNHNS and CDR2 SASEGT. The germline V and J ends were trimmed by 1 base and 0 bases, with 10 bases remaining between them. DNA of the CDR3: TGTGCCAGCAGTGAAGGGGTGTGGAGCTCTGGGGCCAACGTCCTGACTTTC. Encoded protein: CASSEGVWSSGANVLTF.

This clonotype was observed at least ten times. The chain links TRBV12-3 or TRBV12-4 to TRBJ2-5, with D unresolved. V was trimmed by 1 base and J by 5 bases, leaving 8 bases between them. The CDR3 has 13 amino acids. In DNA, the CDR3 is TGTGCCAGCAGTTTAGGGCTATTGGAGACCCAGTACTTC. Translated: CASSLGLLETQYF.

This clonotype was detected ten times or more. The rearrangement uses TRBV5-6 and TRBJ1-2, with D unresolved. Between the trimmed V and J ends, which lost 0 bases and 2 bases, there was a span of 8 bases. Germline CDR1 SGHDT, CDR2 YYEEEE. The CDR3 spans 14 residues. The CDR3 sequence: CASSLVVPNYGYTF. CDR3 nucleotide sequence: TGTGCCAGCAGCTTGGTAGTACCCAACTATGGCTACACCTTC.

The chain has TRBV20-1 and TRBJ2-2; a weak D match, TRBD2 (5 bases). Germline V gene lookup returns CDR1 DFQATT and CDR2 SNEGSKA (reference sequence). V was pared by 1 base and J by 4 bases, with 7 bases between. This CDR3 is 13 amino acids long. The CDR3 DNA reads as TGCAGTGCTAGAGCCGAGGGCACCGGGGAGCTGTTTTTT. Translation: CSARAEGTGELFF.

The chain recombines TRBV6-6 with TRBJ1-2; no firm D call. CDR3 length: 13 amino acids. Germline V gene sequence: CDR1 MNHNY, CDR2 SVGAGI (reference sequence). V was pared by 6 bases and J by 5 bases, with 13 bases between. The CDR3 loop reads CASSRSGDYGYTF. CDR3 bases: TGTGCCAGCAGCCGAAGTGGGGATTATGGCTACACCTTC.

This clonotype was detected ten times or more. The gene calls are TRBV5-1 and TRBJ2-1, with 8 bases that match TRBD1. V shed 4 bases and J 4 bases; nucleotides not matched to a gene: 7. From germline, CDR1 is SGHRS and CDR2 YFSETQ. This CDR3 has 15 amino acids. CDR3 DNA: TGCGCCAGCAGCCTCGGGACAGGCGGGTACAATGAGCAGTTCTTC. Its translation is CASSLGTGGYNEQFF. The variable domain in full, with the rest retrieved from reference TRBV5-1 and TRBJ2-1, is KAGVTQTPRYLIKTRGQQVTLSCSPISGHRSVSWYQQTPGQGLQFLFEYFSETQRNKGNFPGRFSGRQFSNSRSEMNVSTLELGDSALYLCASSLGTGGYNEQFFGPGTRLTVL.

Worth noting for this clonotype: A much larger clone sits a single nucleotide away, making a read error possible. The conserved final phenylalanine or tryptophan is absent from the CDR3, which likely points to a read error. The J gene is TRBJ2-3, the V gene TRBV29-1; D is ambiguous. The CDR3 is 15 amino acids. Germline V gives CDR1 SQVTM, CDR2 ANQGSEA. V lost 0 bases, J lost 3 bases, and 13 bases lay in between. In DNA, the CDR3 is TGCAGCGTTGAAGAACGGCTGGATCCTACAGATACGCAGTATCTT. Its translation: CSVEERLDPTDTQYL.

This clonotype was detected only a few times. The chain recombines TRBV5-5 with TRBJ2-2, with no clear D. CDR1 and CDR2 (germline): SGHKS, YYEKEE (reference sequence). The CDR3 has 15 amino acids. V shed 5 bases and J shed 2 bases, with 13 bases lying between them. Written as DNA, the CDR3 is TGTGCCAGCAGAGTTGGGTCCCCCAACACCGGGGAGCTGTTTTTT. Translating gives CASRVGSPNTGELFF.

The CDR3 reads CSAEGLAGTDTQYF. CDR3 in DNA: TGCAGTGCTGAAGGACTAGCGGGCACAGATACGCAGTATTTT. This chain uses TRBV20-1 with TRBJ2-3; 10 bases are shared with TRBD2. Germline values: CDR1 DFQATT, CDR2 SNEGSKA (reference sequence). Trimming at V came to 5 bases and at J to 1 base, leaving 3 bases not matched to a gene. The CDR3 spans 14 residues.

In this sample, this clonotype turned up many times. The V and J genes are TRBV6-2 or TRBV6-3 and TRBJ1-1; a possible D gene is TRBD1 (5 bases). Germline V lookup: CDR1 MNHEY, CDR2 SVGEGT. The CDR3 is 13 amino acids. Trimming took 10 bases from V and 0 from J, leaving 12 bases between them. CDR3 in amino acids: CAIRQGMNTEAFF. CDR3 sequence (DNA): TGTGCCATTCGCCAGGGTATGAACACTGAAGCTTTCTTT.

There are a few counts of this clonotype. The chain combines TRBV20-1 with TRBJ1-6; 7 bases line up with TRBD1. Losses at the gene ends were 3 bases for V and 4 bases for J; bases not matched to a gene: 6. Germline CDR1 is DFQATT and CDR2 is SNEGSKA (reference sequence). The CDR3 spans 15 residues. The CDR3 sequence: CSASTAGQYNSPLHF. The CDR3 DNA reads TGCAGTGCTAGTACTGCGGGACAGTATAATTCACCCCTCCACTTT.

This clonotype has a handful of counts. The CDR3 sequence: CASSLSISGNTIYF. The CDR3 DNA follows: TGTGCCAGCAGCCTCAGTATTTCTGGAAACACCATATATTTT. The V and J genes are TRBV7-9 and TRBJ1-3, with D unresolved. CDR1 is SEHNR and CDR2 is FQNEAQ in the germline V gene (reference sequence). This CDR3 comprises 14 residues. Trimming pared 5 bases from V and 1 base from J, leaving 9 bases between.

This clonotype was seen more than once but under ten times. The rearrangement links TRBV7-6 to TRBJ2-1, with 8 bases fitting TRBD1. J was trimmed by 4 bases and V by 6 bases; bases with no gene match: 5. CDR3 size: 14 residues. CDR1 and CDR2 (germline): SGHVS, FNYEAQ. CDR3 sequence (DNA): TGTGCCAGCAGTTCAGGGGGCCCATACAATGAGCAGTTCTTC. Translation: CASSSGGPYNEQFF.

V usage is TRBV7-2 and J usage is TRBJ2-2; tentatively, D is TRBD2 (5 bases). This CDR3 contains 15 residues. Trimming shortened V by 5 bases and J by 7 bases, and 17 bases separated the two germline ends. From germline, CDR1 is SGHTA and CDR2 FQGNSA. The CDR3 is CASSPSRASGGELFF. CDR3 in DNA: TGTGCCAGCAGCCCAAGTCGGGCCAGCGGCGGGGAGCTGTTTTTT.

This clonotype was observed a handful of times. The chain employs TRBV6-5 and TRBJ2-3; TRBD2 is a possible D gene (6 bases). The CDR3 length is 15 residues. Germline CDR1 is MNHEY and CDR2 is SVGAGI. V was trimmed by 0 bases and J by 3 bases, leaving 10 bases between them. CDR3 sequence reads: CASSYSNGGTDTQYF. CDR3 DNA sequence: TGTGCCAGCAGTTACTCTAACGGGGGAACAGATACGCAGTATTTT.

A few counts support this clonotype. The chain employs TRBV21-1 and TRBJ1-5; the table's D call of TRBD1 was not tested on the DNA. TRBV21-1 is labeled a pseudogene. This CDR3 comprises 16 residues. CDR3 bases: TGTGCCAGCAGCTATCCTTTACAGGGGAGGAATCAGCCCCAGCATTTT. Its protein is CASSYPLQGRNQPQHF.